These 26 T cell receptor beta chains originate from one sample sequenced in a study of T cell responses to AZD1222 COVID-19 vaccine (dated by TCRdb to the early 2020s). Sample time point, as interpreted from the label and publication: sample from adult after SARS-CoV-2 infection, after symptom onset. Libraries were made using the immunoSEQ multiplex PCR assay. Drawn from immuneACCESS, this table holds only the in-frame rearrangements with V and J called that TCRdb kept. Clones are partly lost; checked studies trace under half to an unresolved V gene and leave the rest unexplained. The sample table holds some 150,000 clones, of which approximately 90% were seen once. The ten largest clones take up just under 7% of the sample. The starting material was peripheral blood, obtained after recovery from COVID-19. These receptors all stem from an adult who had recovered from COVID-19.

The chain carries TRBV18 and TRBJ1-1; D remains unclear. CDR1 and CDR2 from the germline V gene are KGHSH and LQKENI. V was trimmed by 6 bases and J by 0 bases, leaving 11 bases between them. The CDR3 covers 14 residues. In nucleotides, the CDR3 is TGTGCCAGCTCCCAAAAGGCGGTGAACACTGAAGCTTTCTTT. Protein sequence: CASSQKAVNTEAFF.

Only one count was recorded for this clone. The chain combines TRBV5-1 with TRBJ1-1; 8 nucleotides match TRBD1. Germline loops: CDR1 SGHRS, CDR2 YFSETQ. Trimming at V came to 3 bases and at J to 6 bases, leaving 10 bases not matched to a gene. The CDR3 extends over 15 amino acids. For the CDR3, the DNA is TGCGCCAGCAGCTCCGGACAGGGAAACGGGGCTGAAGCTTTCTTT. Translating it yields CASSSGQGNGAEAFF. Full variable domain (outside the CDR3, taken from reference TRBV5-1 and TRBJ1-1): KAGVTQTPRYLIKTRGQQVTLSCSPISGHRSVSWYQQTPGQGLQFLFEYFSETQRNKGNFPGRFSGRQFSNSRSEMNVSTLELGDSALYLCASSSGQGNGAEAFFGQGTRLTVV.

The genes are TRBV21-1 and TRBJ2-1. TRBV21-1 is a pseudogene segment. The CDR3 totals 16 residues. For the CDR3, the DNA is TGTGCCAGCAGCAGGAGTAAGAGGGGCTACTACAATGAGCAGTTCTTC. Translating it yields CASSRSKRGYYNEQFF.

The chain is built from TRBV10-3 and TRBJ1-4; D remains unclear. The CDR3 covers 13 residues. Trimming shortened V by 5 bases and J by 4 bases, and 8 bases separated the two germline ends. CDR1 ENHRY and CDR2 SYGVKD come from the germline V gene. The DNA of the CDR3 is TGTGCCATCAGTTCGTCTTTTAATGAAAAACTGTTTTTT. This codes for CAISSSFNEKLFF.

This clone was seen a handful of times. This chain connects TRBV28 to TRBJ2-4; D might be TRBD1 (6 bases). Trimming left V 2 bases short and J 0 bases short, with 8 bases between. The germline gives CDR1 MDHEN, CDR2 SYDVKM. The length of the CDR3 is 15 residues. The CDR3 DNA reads TGTGCCAGCAGTTTACCGACAGGAGCCAAAAACATTCAGTACTTC. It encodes CASSLPTGAKNIQYF.

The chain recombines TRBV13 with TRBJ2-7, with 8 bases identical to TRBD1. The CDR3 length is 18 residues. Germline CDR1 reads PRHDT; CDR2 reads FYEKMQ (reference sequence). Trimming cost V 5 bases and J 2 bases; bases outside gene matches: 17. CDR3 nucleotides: TGTGCCAGCAGCGCCACCGGGACAGGTGGAGGTAGGGCCTACGAGCAGTACTTC. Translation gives CASSATGTGGGRAYEQYF.

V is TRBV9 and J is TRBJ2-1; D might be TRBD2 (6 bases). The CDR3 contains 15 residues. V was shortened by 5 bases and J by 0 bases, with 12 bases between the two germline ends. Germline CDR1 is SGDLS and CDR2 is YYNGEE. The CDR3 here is CASRQRASSYNEQFF. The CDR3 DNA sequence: TGTGCCAGCAGGCAGCGGGCGAGCTCCTACAATGAGCAGTTCTTC. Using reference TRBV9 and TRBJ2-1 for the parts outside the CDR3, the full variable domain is DSGVTQTPKHLITATGQRVTLRCSPRSGDLSVYWYQQSLDQGLQFLIQYYNGEERAKGNILERFSAQQFPDLHSELNLSSLELGDSALYFCASRQRASSYNEQFFGPGTRLTVL.

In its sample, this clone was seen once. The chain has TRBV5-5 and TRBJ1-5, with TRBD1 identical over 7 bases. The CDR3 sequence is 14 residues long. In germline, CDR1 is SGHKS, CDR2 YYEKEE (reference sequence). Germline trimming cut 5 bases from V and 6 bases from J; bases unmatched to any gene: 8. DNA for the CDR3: TGTGCCAGCAGTATCGACAGGGCGAGTCAGCCCCAGCATTTT. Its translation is CASSIDRASQPQHF.

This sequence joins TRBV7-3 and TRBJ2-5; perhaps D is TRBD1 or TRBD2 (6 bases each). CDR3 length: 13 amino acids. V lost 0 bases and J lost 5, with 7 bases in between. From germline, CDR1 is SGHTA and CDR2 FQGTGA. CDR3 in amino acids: CASSLTGGETQYF. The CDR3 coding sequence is TGTGCCAGCAGCTTAACAGGGGGGGAGACCCAGTACTTC.

CDR3 sequence: CASTGRGGGGQFF. For the CDR3, the DNA is TGTGCCAGCACCGGGCGGGGCGGAGGTGGGCAGTTCTTC. The chain is built from TRBV12-3 or TRBV12-4 and TRBJ2-1; D is possibly TRBD2 (6 bases). V lost 7 bases and J lost 12, with 19 bases in between. This CDR3 is 13 amino acids long.

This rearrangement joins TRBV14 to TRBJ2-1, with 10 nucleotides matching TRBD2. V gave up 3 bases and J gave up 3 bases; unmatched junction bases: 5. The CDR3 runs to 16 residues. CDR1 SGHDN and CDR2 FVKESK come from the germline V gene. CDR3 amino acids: CASSQSWTSGYNEQFF. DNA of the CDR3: TGTGCCAGCAGCCAGTCTTGGACTAGCGGCTACAATGAGCAGTTCTTC.

Here the CDR3 reads CASSFDLAGAPDTQYF. CDR3 sequence (DNA): TGCGCCAGCAGCTTCGACCTAGCGGGAGCCCCAGATACGCAGTATTTT. The chain combines TRBV5-1 with TRBJ2-3; 10 bases line up with TRBD2. The CDR3 has 16 amino acids. V shed 2 bases and J 4 bases; nucleotides not matched to a gene: 7. The germline gives CDR1 SGHRS, CDR2 YFSETQ.

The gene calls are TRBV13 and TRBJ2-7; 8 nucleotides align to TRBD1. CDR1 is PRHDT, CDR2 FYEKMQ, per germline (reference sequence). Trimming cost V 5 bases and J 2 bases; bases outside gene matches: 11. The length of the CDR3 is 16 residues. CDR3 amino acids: CASSAPIRDRTYEQYF. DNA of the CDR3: TGTGCCAGCAGCGCACCCATCCGGGACAGGACCTACGAGCAGTACTTC.

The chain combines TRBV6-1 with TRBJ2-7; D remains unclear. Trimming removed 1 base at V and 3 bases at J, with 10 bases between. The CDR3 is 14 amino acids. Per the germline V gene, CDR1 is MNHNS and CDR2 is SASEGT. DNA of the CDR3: TGTGCCAGCAGTGAAGGAATATCATACTACGAGCAGTACTTC. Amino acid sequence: CASSEGISYYEQYF.

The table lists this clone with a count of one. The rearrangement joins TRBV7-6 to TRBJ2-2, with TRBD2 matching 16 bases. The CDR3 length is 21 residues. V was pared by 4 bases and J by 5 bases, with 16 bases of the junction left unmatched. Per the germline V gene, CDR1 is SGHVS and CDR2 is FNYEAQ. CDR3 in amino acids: CASSSQAPGLAGGLRTGELFF. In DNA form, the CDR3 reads TGTGCCAGCAGCTCTCAGGCCCCGGGACTAGCGGGGGGGCTGAGGACCGGGGAGCTGTTTTTT.

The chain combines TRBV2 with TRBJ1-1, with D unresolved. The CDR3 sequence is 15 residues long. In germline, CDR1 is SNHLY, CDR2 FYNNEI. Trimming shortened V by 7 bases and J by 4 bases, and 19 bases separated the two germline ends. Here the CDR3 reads CASTRNGMVGTEAFF. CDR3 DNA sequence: TGTGCCAGCACCAGAAACGGGATGGTGGGCACTGAAGCTTTCTTT.

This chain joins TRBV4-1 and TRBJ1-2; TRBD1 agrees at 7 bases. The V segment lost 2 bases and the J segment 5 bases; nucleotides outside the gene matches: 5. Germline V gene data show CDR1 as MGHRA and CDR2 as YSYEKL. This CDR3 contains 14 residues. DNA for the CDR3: TGCGCCAGCAGCCAAAGCGGGACAGAATATGGCTACACCTTC. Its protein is CASSQSGTEYGYTF.

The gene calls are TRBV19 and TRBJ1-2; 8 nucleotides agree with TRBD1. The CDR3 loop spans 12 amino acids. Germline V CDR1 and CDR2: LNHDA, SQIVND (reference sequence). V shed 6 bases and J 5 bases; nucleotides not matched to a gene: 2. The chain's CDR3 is CASRTGVYGYTF. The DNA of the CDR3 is TGTGCCAGTAGGACAGGGGTATATGGCTACACCTTC.

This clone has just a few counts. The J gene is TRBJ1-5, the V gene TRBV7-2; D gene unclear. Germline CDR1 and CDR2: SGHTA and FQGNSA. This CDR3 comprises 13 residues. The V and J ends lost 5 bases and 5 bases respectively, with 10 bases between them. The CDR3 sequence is CASSIQRDQPQHF. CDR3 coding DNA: TGTGCCAGCAGCATACAGCGGGATCAGCCCCAGCATTTT.

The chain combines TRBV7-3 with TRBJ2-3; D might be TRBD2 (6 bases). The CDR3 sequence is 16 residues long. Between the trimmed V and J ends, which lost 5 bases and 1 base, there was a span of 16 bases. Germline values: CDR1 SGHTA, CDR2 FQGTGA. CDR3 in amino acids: CASSPLGRGGTDTQYF. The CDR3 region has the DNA TGTGCCAGCAGCCCCCTTGGGCGGGGCGGCACAGATACGCAGTATTTT.

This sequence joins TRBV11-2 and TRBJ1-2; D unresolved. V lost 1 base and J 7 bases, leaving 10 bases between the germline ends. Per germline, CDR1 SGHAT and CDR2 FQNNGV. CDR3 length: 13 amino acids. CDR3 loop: CASSLGGIGGYTF. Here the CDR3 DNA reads TGTGCCAGCAGCTTAGGAGGGATAGGTGGCTACACCTTC.

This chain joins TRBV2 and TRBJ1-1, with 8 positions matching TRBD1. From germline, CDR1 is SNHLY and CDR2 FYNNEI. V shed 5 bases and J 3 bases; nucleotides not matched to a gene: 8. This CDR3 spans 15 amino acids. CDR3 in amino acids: CASSQWTGSDTEAFF. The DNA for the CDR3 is TGTGCCAGCAGTCAGTGGACAGGGTCGGACACTGAAGCTTTCTTT.

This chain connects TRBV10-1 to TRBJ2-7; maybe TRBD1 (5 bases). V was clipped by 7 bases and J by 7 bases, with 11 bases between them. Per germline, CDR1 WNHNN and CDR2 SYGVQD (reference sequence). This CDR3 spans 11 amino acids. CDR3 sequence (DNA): TGCGCCAGCACGACAGTTTTGGAGCAGTACTTC. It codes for CASTTVLEQYF.

CDR3 protein: CASRLDPKRGLAYEQYF. CDR3 nucleotides: TGTGCCAGCCGCCTCGATCCTAAGCGGGGGTTAGCCTACGAGCAGTACTTC. The chain carries TRBV7-3 and TRBJ2-7, with 8 bases that match TRBD2. V shed 8 bases and J 2 bases; nucleotides not matched to a gene: 17. Germline CDR1 and CDR2: SGHTA and FQGTGA. This CDR3 comprises 17 residues.

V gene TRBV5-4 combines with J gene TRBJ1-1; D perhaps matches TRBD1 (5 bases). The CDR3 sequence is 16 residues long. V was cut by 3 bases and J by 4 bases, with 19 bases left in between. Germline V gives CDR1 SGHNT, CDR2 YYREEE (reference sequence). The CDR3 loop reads CASSSAGTHKRTEAFF. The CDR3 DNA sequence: TGTGCCAGCAGCTCGGCCGGGACCCATAAACGCACTGAAGCTTTCTTT.

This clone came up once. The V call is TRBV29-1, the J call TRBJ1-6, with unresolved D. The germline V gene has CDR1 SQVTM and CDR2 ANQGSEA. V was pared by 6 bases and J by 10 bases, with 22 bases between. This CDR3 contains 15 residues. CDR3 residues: CSVPRTSIGGSPLHF. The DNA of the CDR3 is TGCAGCGTCCCTAGGACGTCGATAGGAGGGTCACCCCTCCACTTT.